The 22 T cell receptor beta chains presented below share a single source sample, sequenced in a study of siplizumab effects on memory and regulatory T cells. Sequencing was performed with immunoSEQ multiplex PCR; in TCRdb, only in-frame clones are kept and a portion is missing. This table has around 82,000 clones, 93% appearing once. The sample taken for sequencing was CD8+ T cells sorted from blood. The receptors shown here come from a human donor in good health.

The CDR3 DNA follows: TGTGCCAGCAGCGTAGCGGACGAGGGCACCGGGGAGCTGTTTTTT. It translates to CASSVADEGTGELFF. This chain uses TRBV9 with TRBJ2-2, with a possible D match to TRBD2 (5 bases). The ends were cut back, 0 bases at V and 4 bases at J, with 10 bases in the middle. The germline CDR1 and CDR2 sequences are SGDLS and YYNGEE. The length of the CDR3 is 15 residues.

The V call is TRBV15, the J call TRBJ1-2; 11 nucleotides line up with TRBD1. The germline V gene encodes CDR1 LNHNV and CDR2 YYDKDF (reference sequence). The CDR3 spans 15 residues. The V gene end was trimmed by 4 bases and the J gene end by 5 bases; junction bases not matched to a gene: 6. This CDR3 reads CATSKDRGLWYGYTF. The CDR3 nucleotides are TGTGCCACCAGCAAGGACAGGGGGCTTTGGTATGGCTACACCTTC.

This clone was detected only once. The rearrangement joins TRBV2 to TRBJ2-3, with TRBD1 matching over 9 bases. This CDR3 comprises 14 residues. After removal of 6 bases from V and 6 bases from J, the junction contained 7 bases not matched to a gene. From germline, CDR1 is SNHLY and CDR2 FYNNEI. As DNA, the CDR3 is TGTGCCAGCAGATCGGGACAGGGAATGGATACGCAGTATTTT. Its protein product is CASRSGQGMDTQYF.

The chain carries TRBV19 and TRBJ1-2; 10 bases fit TRBD1. Germline-derived CDR1 and CDR2 are LNHDA and SQIVND (reference sequence). V was clipped by 9 bases and J by 8 bases; unmatched bases: 6. This CDR3 has 12 residues. The chain's CDR3 is CASRQGAWGYTF. DNA of the CDR3: TGTGCCAGCAGACAGGGGGCTTGGGGCTACACCTTC.

V and J are TRBV2 and TRBJ1-1, with 9 bases matching TRBD1. Germline CDR1 reads SNHLY; CDR2 reads FYNNEI. Losses at the gene ends were 7 bases for V and 1 base for J; bases not matched to a gene: 4. The CDR3 spans 14 residues. CDR3 nucleotides: TGTGCCAGCACCCAGACAGGGGGGAACACTGAAGCTTTCTTT. Encoded protein: CASTQTGGNTEAFF. Filled out from reference TRBV2 and TRBJ1-1, the complete variable domain reads EPEVTQTPSHQVTQMGQEVILRCVPISNHLYFYWYRQILGQKVEFLVSFYNNEISEKSEIFDDQFSVERPDGSNFTLKIRSTKLEDSAMYFCASTQTGGNTEAFFGQGTRLTVV.

The chain couples TRBV5-4 to TRBJ2-7; D might be TRBD1 (5 bases). V was trimmed by 0 bases and J by 3 bases, leaving 13 bases between them. The CDR3 is 15 amino acids. In germline, CDR1 is SGHNT, CDR2 YYREEE (reference sequence). This CDR3 is CASSLEWVGVYEQYF. DNA for the CDR3: TGTGCCAGCAGCTTGGAATGGGTAGGGGTCTACGAGCAGTACTTC.

The V call is TRBV5-6, the J call TRBJ2-1; 11 bases are shared with TRBD2. Germline-derived CDR1 and CDR2 are SGHDT and YYEEEE. The length of the CDR3 is 18 residues. The junction had 9 bases not matched to a gene; V was cut back by 0 bases and J by 4 bases. This chain's CDR3 is CASSLAGLAGGIYNEQFF. The CDR3 DNA follows: TGTGCCAGCAGCTTGGCCGGCCTAGCGGGGGGAATATACAATGAGCAGTTCTTC. The whole variable domain, filled in from reference TRBV5-6 and TRBJ2-1, reads DAGVTQSPTHLIKTRGQQVTLRCSPKSGHDTVSWYQQALGQGPQFIFQYYEEEERQRGNFPDRFSGHQFPNYSSELNVNALLLGDSALYLCASSLAGLAGGIYNEQFFGPGTRLTVL.

This chain joins TRBV7-6 and TRBJ1-1; no clear D gene. CDR1 and CDR2 from the germline V gene are SGHVS and FNYEAQ. The CDR3 runs 13 residues. V was shortened by 1 base and J by 11 bases, with 14 bases between the two germline ends. The CDR3 DNA reads TGTGCCAGCAGCTTAGATTCGAACGGGATGGCTTTCTTT. Encoded protein: CASSLDSNGMAFF.

The rearrangement joins TRBV7-9 to TRBJ2-2; 7 nucleotides agree with TRBD1. The CDR3 extends over 16 amino acids. The ends lost 5 bases at V and 0 bases at J; junction bases unmatched: 6. CDR1 and CDR2 (germline): SEHNR, FQNEAQ (reference sequence). This chain's CDR3 is CASSGTDHANTGELFF. The CDR3 coding sequence is TGTGCCAGCAGCGGGACAGACCACGCGAACACCGGGGAGCTGTTTTTT.

The rearrangement uses TRBV7-2 and TRBJ2-3, with D possibly being TRBD1 or TRBD2 (6 bases each). V shed 2 bases and J shed 2 bases, with 17 bases lying between them. CDR1 is SGHTA, CDR2 FQGNSA, per germline. The CDR3 has 17 amino acids. This CDR3 is CASSLIPGAGITDTQYF. In DNA, the CDR3 is TGTGCCAGCAGCTTAATCCCGGGGGCCGGAATCACAGATACGCAGTATTTT.

The gene calls are TRBV4-1 and TRBJ1-4; a weak D match, TRBD1 (6 bases). Per germline, CDR1 MGHRA and CDR2 YSYEKL. This CDR3 contains 14 residues. V lost 4 bases to trimming and J lost 7 bases, with 13 bases between them. The CDR3 sequence is CASSRGAWGEKLFF. CDR3 in DNA: TGCGCCAGCAGCCGGGGGGCCTGGGGTGAAAAACTGTTTTTT.

The gene calls are TRBV30 and TRBJ2-7, with D tentatively TRBD1 (6 bases). Deletions cut 3 bases from V and 3 bases from J, with 18 bases between. The CDR3 loop spans 15 amino acids. Germline CDR1 and CDR2: GTSNPN and SVGIG (reference sequence). This chain's CDR3 is CAWSLLTGTHYEQYF. CDR3 DNA sequence: TGTGCCTGGAGCCTCTTAACAGGGACCCACTACGAGCAGTACTTC. Combining the CDR3 with reference TRBV30 and TRBJ2-7 gives the whole variable domain SQTIHQWPATLVQPVGSPLSLECTVEGTSNPNLYWYRQAAGRGLQLLFYSVGIGQISSEVPQNLSASRPQDRQFILSSKKLLLSDSGFYLCAWSLLTGTHYEQYFGPGTRLTVT.

V is TRBV30 and J is TRBJ2-1; D is perhaps TRBD2 (5 bases). Trimming removed 1 base at V and 0 bases at J, with 7 bases between. The CDR3 is 14 residues long. The germline gives CDR1 GTSNPN, CDR2 SVGIG (reference sequence). The CDR3 loop is CAWSDGSSYNEQFF. The CDR3 DNA reads as TGTGCCTGGAGTGATGGGAGCTCCTACAATGAGCAGTTCTTC.

The rearrangement links TRBV6-6 to TRBJ2-7; tentative D call: TRBD1 (6 bases). V gave up 5 bases and J gave up 1 base, with 9 bases separating them. This CDR3 comprises 13 residues. Germline lookup yields CDR1 MNHNY and CDR2 SVGAGI (reference sequence). DNA of the CDR3: TGTGCCAGCAGTACAGGGAGTTCCTACGAGCAGTACTTC. This translates into CASSTGSSYEQYF.

The chain uses TRBV7-9 and TRBJ1-6, with D maybe TRBD1 (6 bases). This CDR3 comprises 15 residues. Germline loops: CDR1 SEHNR, CDR2 FQNEAQ (reference sequence). V lost 3 bases, J lost 2 bases, and 8 bases lay in between. The CDR3 DNA reads as TGTGCCAGCAGCTTGGGACATCCCTATAATTCACCCCTCCACTTT. Its protein is CASSLGHPYNSPLHF.

CDR3 DNA sequence: TGTGCCAGTAGTAGTAGCGGGGCATACAATGAGCAGTTCTTC. It specifies CASSSSGAYNEQFF. The chain has TRBV19 and TRBJ2-1, with 8 bases lining up with TRBD2. Looked up from germline, CDR1 is LNHDA and CDR2 is SQIVND (reference sequence). This CDR3 is built from 14 residues. The ends lost 4 bases at V and 4 bases at J; junction bases unmatched: 3.

This clone was detected only once. The rearrangement links TRBV27 to TRBJ2-2; D not resolved. V was cut by 6 bases and J by 0 bases, with 5 bases left in between. CDR1 is MNHEY, CDR2 SMNVEV, per germline (reference sequence). The CDR3 contains 13 residues. The CDR3 nucleotides are TGTGCCAGCAGACAGCCGAACACCGGGGAGCTGTTTTTT. Amino acids: CASRQPNTGELFF.

The V gene is TRBV30, the J gene TRBJ2-7, with TRBD1 matching 8 bases. V dropped 1 base and J dropped 2; count of bases not matched to a gene: 7. CDR1 and CDR2 (germline): GTSNPN, SVGIG (reference sequence). This CDR3 region has 15 residues. CDR3 coding DNA: TGTGCCTGGAGTGCCGGACAGGGAAGGCCCTACGAGCAGTACTTC. This codes for CAWSAGQGRPYEQYF.

This chain joins TRBV7-3 and TRBJ2-3, with D possibly TRBD2 on 7 matching bases. The CDR3 has 15 residues. Germline assignment: CDR1 SGHTA and CDR2 FQGTGA. V lost 5 bases and J lost 4, with 16 bases in between. The DNA for the CDR3 is TGTGCCAGCAGCCCGCTTGGGGGGGGCGCAGATACGCAGTATTTT. As protein: CASSPLGGGADTQYF.

For this clone: This specimen includes other DNA sequences encoding the same CDR3. This chain uses TRBV27 with TRBJ2-7; D gene uncertain. The germline V gene has CDR1 MNHEY and CDR2 SMNVEV (reference sequence). The CDR3 extends over 13 amino acids. V was trimmed by 0 bases and J by 1 base, leaving 4 bases between them. Written as DNA, the CDR3 is TGTGCCAGCAGTTTATCTGGGTCCTACGAGCAGTACTTC. Translating it yields CASSLSGSYEQYF.

This chain joins TRBV19 and TRBJ2-3, with D perhaps TRBD1 (5 bases). CDR3 length equals 11 residues. Trimming pared 11 bases from V and 6 bases from J, leaving 12 bases between. CDR1 and CDR2 from the germline V gene are LNHDA and SQIVND (reference sequence). CDR3 DNA sequence: TGTGCCTCCAGATGGGGCGATACGCAGTATTTT. Its protein product is CASRWGDTQYF.

Sample share makes this clone medium-sized. V usage is TRBV6-1 and J usage is TRBJ2-1, with D maybe TRBD2 (7 bases). Between the trimmed V and J ends, which lost 11 bases and 8 bases, there was a span of 22 bases. From germline, CDR1 is MNHNS and CDR2 SASEGT. The CDR3 length is 14 residues. As DNA, the CDR3 is TGTGCCGGGGGGGGGAACCGGGACACCCATGAGCAGTTCTTC. As protein: CAGGGNRDTHEQFF.